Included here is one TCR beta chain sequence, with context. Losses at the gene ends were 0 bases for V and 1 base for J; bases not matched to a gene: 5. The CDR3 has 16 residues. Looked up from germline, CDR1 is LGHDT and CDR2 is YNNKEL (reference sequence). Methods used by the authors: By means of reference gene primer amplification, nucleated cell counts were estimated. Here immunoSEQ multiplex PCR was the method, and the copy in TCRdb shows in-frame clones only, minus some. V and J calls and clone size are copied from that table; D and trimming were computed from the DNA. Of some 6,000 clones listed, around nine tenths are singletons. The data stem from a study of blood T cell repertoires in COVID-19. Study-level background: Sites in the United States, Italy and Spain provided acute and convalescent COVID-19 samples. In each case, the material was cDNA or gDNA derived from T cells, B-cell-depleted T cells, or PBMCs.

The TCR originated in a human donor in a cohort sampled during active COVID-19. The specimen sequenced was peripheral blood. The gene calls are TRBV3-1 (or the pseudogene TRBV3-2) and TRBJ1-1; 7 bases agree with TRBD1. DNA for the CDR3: TGTGCCAGCAGCCAAGATAGCGGGACAGCGAACACTGAAGCTTTCTTT. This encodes CASSQDSGTANTEAFF.